These 2 T cell receptor beta chains share one sample of origin, sequenced in a study of CD8+ T cells in alopecia areata. The treatment is: oral pan-JAK inhibitor, 5-10 mg twice daily. RNA, once extracted, was reverse transcribed into cDNA for use as the sequencing template. Generated by immunoSEQ multiplex PCR, the TCRdb table keeps only in-frame clones and is missing some. Altogether hundreds of thousands of clones are present, around 66% being singletons, with the ten largest covering over 1%. This specimen consisted of CD4+ T cells sorted from blood, obtained at approximately week 44, from a patient treated with tofacitinib. The receptors were gathered from a human donor with alopecia areata.

The rearrangement joins TRBV29-1 to TRBJ2-1, with D hard to call. Germline V gives CDR1 SQVTM, CDR2 ANQGSEA. The length of the CDR3 is 10 residues. V was shortened by 8 bases and J by 3 bases, with 5 bases between the two germline ends. CDR3 sequence (DNA): TGCAGCTCTCTCTACAATGAGCAGTTCTTC. Translation gives CSSLYNEQFF.

This rearrangement joins TRBV5-1 to TRBJ1-1, with D perhaps TRBD1 (5 bases). Germline CDR1 and CDR2: SGHRS and YFSETQ. The CDR3 runs 14 residues. V lost 2 bases and J lost 1, with 9 bases in between. The CDR3 loop reads CASSLRQSNTEAFF. DNA of the CDR3: TGCGCCAGCAGCTTAAGACAGTCGAACACTGAAGCTTTCTTT.